This TCR beta chain is drawn from a study of Ad26.COV2.S vaccination and SARS-CoV-2 variants. On the study more broadly: Vaccine-arm donor from the placebo-controlled COV1001 Ad26.COV2.S trial. Into the muscle, Ad26.COV2.S was dosed once or twice, 56 days apart.

Documented treatment: around 19 received Ad26.COV2.S at low or high dose, single or two shots; roughly 5 received placebo; per-sample allocation not given. It was on day 63 after the first vaccine or placebo injection that samples were taken. Study results and limitations: Across vaccine and placebo recipients, the breadth of non-spike TCRs was similar.

A remark on this clone: Antigen: not known.

Sequencing was performed with immunoSEQ multiplex PCR; in TCRdb, only in-frame clones are kept and a portion is missing. Of 430,000 or so clones detected, about 93% appear once; the ten largest clones hold 12%. Trimming stripped 4 bases from V and 2 bases from J, with 18 bases between. Germline V gene lookup returns CDR1 SGHTS and CDR2 YDEGEE. The CDR3 is 16 residues long. The gene calls are TRBV5-8 and TRBJ1-2; a possible D gene is TRBD1 (5 bases). The sequences come from peripheral blood, collected in a trial of Ad26.COV2.S vaccine versus placebo. The sequence derives from a person aged 18-65 years who received the Ad26.COV2.S COVID-19 vaccine or a placebo. The CDR3, as DNA: TGTGCCAGCAGCCCTTGGGGGTGGCAGACCAACTATGGCTACACCTTC. Protein product: CASSPWGWQTNYGYTF.